The 15 T cell receptor beta chains listed next were all sequenced from one sample in a study of OX40 agonist ivuxolimab in advanced cancers. Profiling relied on immunoSEQ multiplex PCR, and the TCRdb table lists in-frame clones only, not all of them. This table has roughly 65,000 clones, roughly 84% appearing once. The source was CD4+ or CD8+ T cells sorted from blood, collected in a trial of the OX40 agonist ivuxolimab. The receptors stem from an adult with an advanced solid tumor such as melanoma, head and neck, liver or kidney cancer.

This chain connects TRBV6-6 to TRBJ1-6; the D gene is possibly TRBD1 (5 bases). Germline loops: CDR1 MNHNY, CDR2 SVGAGI (reference sequence). The ends were cut back, 2 bases at V and 7 bases at J, with 12 bases in the middle. The CDR3 sequence is 15 residues long. The CDR3 spells CASSYGAGWNSPLHF. DNA for the CDR3: TGTGCCAGCAGTTACGGGGCAGGTTGGAATTCACCCCTCCACTTT.

V is TRBV11-3 and J is TRBJ2-1; D is possibly TRBD2 (7 bases). Germline-derived CDR1 and CDR2 are SGHNT and YENEEA. Between the trimmed V and J ends, which lost 4 bases and 6 bases, there was a span of 19 bases. This CDR3 is 16 amino acids long. Written as DNA, the CDR3 is TGTGCCAGCAGCTCGACCCTAGCTGGGGGGGCCAATGAGCAGTTCTTC. Amino acids: CASSSTLAGGANEQFF.

The V gene is TRBV4-3, the J gene TRBJ1-2; D unclear. Deletions cut 1 base from V and 4 bases from J, with 7 bases between. The CDR3 runs 13 residues. The germline V gene has CDR1 LGHNA and CDR2 YSLEER. CDR3 nucleotide sequence: TGCGCCAGCAGCCAAGGGCGGAGCTATGGCTACACCTTC. Protein sequence: CASSQGRSYGYTF.

This chain connects TRBV6-1 to TRBJ1-1, with 9 bases identical to TRBD1. With V trimmed by 7 bases and J by 0 bases, 6 bases remained unmatched. CDR3 size: 15 residues. Germline assignment: CDR1 MNHNS and CDR2 SASEGT. For the CDR3, the DNA is TGTGCCAGCAATGTACAGGGGGCCATGAACACTGAAGCTTTCTTT. Amino acids: CASNVQGAMNTEAFF.

The chain employs TRBV19 and TRBJ1-6; D is uncertain. The germline V and J ends were trimmed by 1 base and 7 bases, with 8 bases remaining between them. The CDR3 extends over 14 amino acids. Germline CDR1 reads LNHDA; CDR2 reads SQIVND (reference sequence). In DNA form, the CDR3 reads TGTGCCAGTAGTATAGGGAGGGTAAATTCACCCCTCCACTTT. It yields the protein CASSIGRVNSPLHF.

The rearrangement joins TRBV5-1 to TRBJ2-5; D not certain. Germline V gene lookup returns CDR1 SGHRS and CDR2 YFSETQ. The CDR3 extends over 13 amino acids. Trimming shortened V by 0 bases and J by 1 base, and 4 bases separated the two germline ends. CDR3 sequence reads: CASSLESQETQYF. In nucleotides, the CDR3 is TGCGCCAGCAGCTTGGAGAGCCAAGAGACCCAGTACTTC. Together with reference TRBV5-1 and TRBJ2-5, the CDR3 gives the full variable domain: KAGVTQTPRYLIKTRGQQVTLSCSPISGHRSVSWYQQTPGQGLQFLFEYFSETQRNKGNFPGRFSGRQFSNSRSEMNVSTLELGDSALYLCASSLESQETQYFGPGTRLLVL.

The chain employs TRBV14 and TRBJ2-5; 12 nucleotides agree with TRBD2. This CDR3 is 16 amino acids long. Germline CDR1 reads SGHDN; CDR2 reads FVKESK. The V and J ends lost 4 bases and 5 bases, in that order; junction bases with no gene match: 8. DNA of the CDR3: TGTGCCAGCAGCCCCGGGACTAGCGGGCTTCTGGAGACCCAGTACTTC. Its translation is CASSPGTSGLLETQYF.

The chain carries TRBV12-5 and TRBJ2-3; TRBD2 might be the D (6 bases). The germline gives CDR1 LGHNT, CDR2 FRNRAP. Trimming pared 0 bases from V and 3 bases from J, leaving 13 bases between. This CDR3 has 16 amino acids. The CDR3 nucleotides read TGTGCTAGTGGTTTGGTACGAGGGAGGAGGACAGATACGCAGTATTTT. This sequence encodes CASGLVRGRRTDTQYF.

The gene calls are TRBV7-9 and TRBJ1-1; D unclear. Trimming took off 5 bases at V and 1 base at J, with 17 bases between the two ends. This CDR3 contains 16 residues. Germline CDR1 SEHNR, CDR2 FQNEAQ (reference sequence). For the CDR3, the DNA is TGTGCCAGCAGCCCTGCTTTCCCCCTCGGGAACACTGAAGCTTTCTTT. It codes for CASSPAFPLGNTEAFF. Full variable domain (outside the CDR3, taken from reference TRBV7-9 and TRBJ1-1): DTGVSQNPRHKITKRGQNVTFRCDPISEHNRLYWYRQTLGQGPEFLTYFQNEAQLEKSRLLSDRFSAERPKGSFSTLEIQRTEQGDSAMYLCASSPAFPLGNTEAFFGQGTRLTVV.

The chain recombines TRBV6-1 with TRBJ2-1; the D gene is possibly TRBD1 (5 bases). The CDR3 runs 14 residues. Germline V gene sequence: CDR1 MNHNS, CDR2 SASEGT. Trimming removed 3 bases at V and 2 bases at J, with 8 bases between. The DNA of the CDR3 is TGTGCCAGCAGTGACAGGGTTGCCTACAATGAGCAGTTCTTC. As protein: CASSDRVAYNEQFF.

The chain recombines TRBV7-2 with TRBJ2-3; D gene ambiguous. Germline V lookup: CDR1 SGHTA, CDR2 FQGNSA. V shed 3 bases and J shed 6 bases, with 7 bases lying between them. CDR3 length equals 12 residues. CDR3 protein: CASSFSRDTQYF. The CDR3 DNA follows: TGTGCCAGCAGCTTTTCGCGCGATACGCAGTATTTT. Variable domain in full (rest from reference TRBV7-2 and TRBJ2-3): GAGVSQSPSNKVTEKGKDVELRCDPISGHTALYWYRQSLGQGLEFLIYFQGNSAPDKSGLPSDRFSAERTGGSVSTLTIQRTQQEDSAVYLCASSFSRDTQYFGPGTRLTVL.

This clone came up once. The rearrangement joins TRBV28 to TRBJ1-1, with D perhaps TRBD1 (5 bases). This CDR3 has 17 residues. Germline CDR1 is MDHEN and CDR2 is SYDVKM. The V end was cut by 4 bases, the J end by 4 bases, with 22 bases between. CDR3 residues: CASSSPQGPAAGTEAFF. In nucleotides, the CDR3 is TGTGCCAGCAGTTCTCCCCAGGGTCCGGCGGCCGGCACTGAAGCTTTCTTT. The full variable domain, with the rest looked up from reference TRBV28 and TRBJ1-1, is DVKVTQSSRYLVKRTGEKVFLECVQDMDHENMFWYRQDPGLGLRLIYFSYDVKMKEKGDIPEGYSVSREKKERFSLILESASTNQTSMYLCASSSPQGPAAGTEAFFGQGTRLTVV.

The chain's CDR3 is CASTESGDLYEQYF. The CDR3 DNA follows: TGCGCCAGCACAGAAAGCGGGGACCTCTACGAGCAGTACTTC. The rearrangement joins TRBV5-1 to TRBJ2-7; 7 bases are shared with TRBD2. The germline V gene encodes CDR1 SGHRS and CDR2 YFSETQ. V lost 6 bases, J lost 3 bases, and 9 bases stayed unmatched. This CDR3 has 14 residues. Full variable domain (rest looked up from reference TRBV5-1 and TRBJ2-7): KAGVTQTPRYLIKTRGQQVTLSCSPISGHRSVSWYQQTPGQGLQFLFEYFSETQRNKGNFPGRFSGRQFSNSRSEMNVSTLELGDSALYLCASTESGDLYEQYFGPGTRLTVT.

The V call is TRBV7-3, the J call TRBJ1-4; possibly TRBD1 for D (5 bases). Trimming removed 5 bases from V and 0 bases from J, with 13 bases in between. Germline CDR1 is SGHTA and CDR2 is FQGTGA. This CDR3 is 16 amino acids long. The CDR3 spells CASSRQTYATNEKLFF. The CDR3 coding sequence is TGTGCCAGCAGCCGACAGACCTATGCAACTAATGAAAAACTGTTTTTT.

This clone was observed once. The chain uses TRBV15 and TRBJ1-1; D may be TRBD1 (6 bases). With 2 bases removed from V and 1 base from J, the gap between germline ends came to 17 bases. This CDR3 is built from 17 residues. Per the germline V gene, CDR1 is LNHNV and CDR2 is YYDKDF (reference sequence). CDR3 loop: CATSRLGLTTGNTEAFF. The CDR3 coding sequence is TGTGCCACCAGCAGACTGGGACTTACGACAGGGAACACTGAAGCTTTCTTT. Full variable domain (rest looked up from reference TRBV15 and TRBJ1-1): DAMVIQNPRYQVTQFGKPVTLSCSQTLNHNVMYWYQQKSSQAPKLLFHYYDKDFNNEADTPDNFQSRRPNTSFCFLDIRSPGLGDTAMYLCATSRLGLTTGNTEAFFGQGTRLTVV.